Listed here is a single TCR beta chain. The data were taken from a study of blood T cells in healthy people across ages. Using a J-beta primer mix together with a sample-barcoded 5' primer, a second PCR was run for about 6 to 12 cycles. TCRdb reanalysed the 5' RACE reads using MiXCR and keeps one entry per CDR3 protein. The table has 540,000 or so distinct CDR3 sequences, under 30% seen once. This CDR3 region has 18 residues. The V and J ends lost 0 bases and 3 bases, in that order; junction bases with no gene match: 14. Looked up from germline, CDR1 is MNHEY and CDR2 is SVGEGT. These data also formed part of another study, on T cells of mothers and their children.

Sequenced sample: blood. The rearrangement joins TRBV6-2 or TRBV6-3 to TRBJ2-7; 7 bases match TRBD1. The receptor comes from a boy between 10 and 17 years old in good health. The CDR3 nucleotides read TGTGCCAGCAGTTACTCTCCGGGACAGAAGAGAACTTACTACGAGCAGTACTTC. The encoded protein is CASSYSPGQKRTYYEQYF.